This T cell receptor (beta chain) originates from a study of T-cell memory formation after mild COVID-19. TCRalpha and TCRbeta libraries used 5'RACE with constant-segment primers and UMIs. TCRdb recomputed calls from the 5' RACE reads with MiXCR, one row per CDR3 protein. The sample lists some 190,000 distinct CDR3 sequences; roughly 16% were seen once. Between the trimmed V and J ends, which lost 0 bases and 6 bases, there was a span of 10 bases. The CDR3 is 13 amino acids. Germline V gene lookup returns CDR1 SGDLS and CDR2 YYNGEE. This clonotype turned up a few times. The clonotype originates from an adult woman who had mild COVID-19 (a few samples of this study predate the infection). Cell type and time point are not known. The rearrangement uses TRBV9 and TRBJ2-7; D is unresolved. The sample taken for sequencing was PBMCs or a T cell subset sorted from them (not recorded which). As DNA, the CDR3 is TGTGCCAGCAGCGTAGAATCTGTCGGCGAGCAGTACTTC. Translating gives CASSVESVGEQYF. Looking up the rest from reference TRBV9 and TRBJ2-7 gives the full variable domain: DSGVTQTPKHLITATGQRVTLRCSPRSGDLSVYWYQQSLDQGLQFLIQYYNGEERAKGNILERFSAQQFPDLHSELNLSSLELGDSALYFCASSVESVGEQYFGPGTRLTVT.